What follows describes a single T cell receptor beta chain. This specimen belongs to a study of technical replicates of blood from a handful of donors. CDR1 and CDR2 from the germline V gene are SGHNT and YENEEA. V dropped 5 bases and J dropped 2; count of bases not matched to a gene: 6. CDR3 length: 15 amino acids. Libraries were prepared by immunoSEQ multiplex PCR; TCRdb keeps only in-frame clonotypes and omits some of them. The sample records about 88,000 clones, 85% to 95% being singletons. The clonotype originates from a human donor in good health. The chain carries TRBV11-3 and TRBJ2-3; 8 bases line up with TRBD1. The source material was T cells isolated from PBMCs. CDR3 amino acids: CASSPGQGATDTQYF. CDR3 nucleotides: TGTGCCAGCAGCCCGGGGCAGGGGGCCACAGATACGCAGTATTTT.